The entry below gives a single T cell receptor beta chain sequence along with its context. What it recognizes is unknown. A history of autoimmune disease or systemic immunosuppression excluded patients. The record originates from a study of OX40 agonist ivuxolimab in advanced cancers. Study conclusions and caveats: On average, a greater number of expanded clones characterised CD8+ T cells relative to CD4+.

There are 13 residues in the CDR3. Germline V gives CDR1 SGHRS, CDR2 YFSETQ. Here immunoSEQ multiplex PCR was the method, and the copy in TCRdb shows in-frame clones only, minus some. The sample shows around 25,000 clones, 65% to 90% of them seen only once. This clonotype originated in an adult with an advanced solid tumor such as melanoma, head and neck, liver or kidney cancer. J is TRBJ2-5 and V is TRBV5-1, with a possible D match to TRBD1 (5 bases). The end of the DNA fits TRBJ2-7 better, so the J call may be wrong. Sample: CD4+ or CD8+ T cells sorted from blood, taken in a trial of the OX40 agonist ivuxolimab. The CDR3 reads CASSPTDSYEQYF. CDR3 nucleotides: TGCGCCAGCAGCCCGACAGACAGCTACGAGCAGTACTTC.